The 20 T cell receptor beta chains below all came from one sample that was sequenced in a study of shared clonotypes between healthy human individuals. Produced via immunoSEQ multiplex PCR; TCRdb's table is partial and in-frame only. Here the sample spans under 150,000 clones, around 71% being singletons. Sequences were obtained from memory CD8+ T cells sorted from blood. Subset defined: CD45RO+ cells pooled with CCR7-negative TemRA cells. These receptors were obtained from a woman in her 30s in good health.

This chain links TRBV19 with TRBJ1-2; weak D call: TRBD1 (5 bases). Between the trimmed V and J ends, which lost 4 bases and 4 bases, there was a span of 13 bases. In germline, CDR1 is LNHDA, CDR2 SQIVND (reference sequence). CDR3 size: 14 residues. The CDR3 nucleotides read TGTGCCAGTAGTAAACCAGGGCCGGGCTATGGCTACACCTTC. Protein product: CASSKPGPGYGYTF.

The rearrangement uses TRBV25-1 and TRBJ1-2, with a tentative D call TRBD1 (6 bases). The CDR3 is 15 residues long. Germline V gene sequence: CDR1 MGHDK, CDR2 SYGVNS. With 5 bases removed from V and 2 bases from J, the gap between germline ends came to 15 bases. The CDR3 region has the DNA TGTGCCAGCAGTTTATGGGCAGGGGAAAACTATGGCTACACCTTC. It encodes CASSLWAGENYGYTF.

V gene TRBV11-2 combines with J gene TRBJ2-2; TRBD2 matches at 14 bases. CDR1 is SGHAT, CDR2 FQNNGV, per germline. The CDR3 covers 19 residues. V dropped 0 bases and J dropped 4; count of bases not matched to a gene: 7. The CDR3 is CASSLDRLAGGPGTGELFF. CDR3 nucleotide sequence: TGTGCCAGCAGCTTAGATCGACTAGCGGGAGGGCCTGGCACCGGGGAGCTGTTTTTT.

V and J are TRBV2 and TRBJ1-5; possible D gene TRBD1, 5 bases. The V and J ends lost 2 bases and 6 bases respectively, with 14 bases between them. The CDR3 is made up of 15 amino acids. Per the germline V gene, CDR1 is SNHLY and CDR2 is FYNNEI. This CDR3 reads CASSESGRVGQPQHF. CDR3 in DNA: TGTGCCAGCAGTGAATCGGGCAGGGTTGGTCAGCCCCAGCATTTT.

This clone was seen just once. The chain employs TRBV6-4 and TRBJ2-1, with TRBD1 matching over 10 bases. Germline CDR1 and CDR2: MRHNA and SNTAGT. The J segment lost 8 bases and the V segment lost 2 bases, leaving 6 bases of the junction unmatched. This CDR3 contains 15 residues. CDR3 loop: CASSDKTGGMDEQFF. The CDR3 nucleotides read TGTGCCAGCAGTGACAAGACAGGGGGCATGGATGAGCAGTTCTTC.

This clone was seen repeatedly, ten times or more. This chain uses TRBV28 with TRBJ1-1, with TRBD1 matching over 8 bases. The CDR3 length is 14 residues. CDR1 and CDR2 (germline): MDHEN, SYDVKM. The J segment lost 1 base and the V segment lost 6 bases, leaving 4 bases of the junction unmatched. CDR3 in DNA: TGTGCCAGCAGACGACAGGGGAAGAACACTGAAGCTTTCTTT. This codes for CASRRQGKNTEAFF.

The V gene is TRBV5-6, the J gene TRBJ2-7; 10 bases are a match to TRBD2. The germline V gene has CDR1 SGHDT and CDR2 YYEEEE. V shed 2 bases, J shed 2 bases, and the junction held 4 bases outside the gene matches. The CDR3 has 15 amino acids. CDR3 DNA sequence: TGTGCCAGCAGCTTCGACGGACTAGCGGCCTACGAGCAGTACTTC. Its translation: CASSFDGLAAYEQYF.

The chain combines TRBV5-5 with TRBJ2-7; either TRBD1 or TRBD2 may fit D (6 bases each). CDR1 is SGHKS and CDR2 is YYEKEE in the germline V gene (reference sequence). This CDR3 is built from 15 residues. V lost 0 bases and J lost 3, with 13 bases in between. The CDR3 loop is CASSLATGRNYEQYF. CDR3 coding DNA: TGTGCCAGCAGCTTGGCCACAGGGAGGAACTACGAGCAGTACTTC. The variable domain in full, completed from reference TRBV5-5 and TRBJ2-7, reads DAGVTQSPTHLIKTRGQQVTLRCSPISGHKSVSWYQQVLGQGPQFIFQYYEKEERGRGNFPDRFSARQFPNYSSELNVNALLLGDSALYLCASSLATGRNYEQYFGPGTRLTVT.

The CDR3 protein is CASSQGRGRGNTEAFF. CDR3 sequence (DNA): TGCGCCAGCAGCCAAGGTCGCGGACGGGGGAACACTGAAGCTTTCTTT. The genes are TRBV4-1 and TRBJ1-1, with D hard to call. V lost 1 base and J lost 1, with 13 bases in between. CDR1 MGHRA and CDR2 YSYEKL come from the germline V gene. The length of the CDR3 is 16 residues.

This chain joins TRBV15 and TRBJ2-7; D may be TRBD2 (5 bases). Germline values: CDR1 LNHNV, CDR2 YYDKDF (reference sequence). Trimming removed 5 bases at V and 0 bases at J, with 14 bases between. The CDR3 has 15 amino acids. The CDR3 DNA follows: TGTGCCACCAGCGGAATAGGACTGAACTCCTACGAGCAGTACTTC. Amino acids: CATSGIGLNSYEQYF.

J is TRBJ1-5 and V is TRBV2; weak D call: TRBD1 (5 bases). CDR1 and CDR2 from the germline V gene are SNHLY and FYNNEI. The V end lost 6 bases, the J end lost 6 bases, and 24 bases lay between the germline ends. The CDR3 totals 17 residues. The CDR3 here is CASSPTPGRGLGQPQHF. CDR3 nucleotides: TGTGCCAGCAGCCCAACCCCGGGACGGGGATTGGGTCAGCCCCAGCATTTT.

This chain uses TRBV28 with TRBJ2-7, with 9 bases that match TRBD2. V shed 3 bases, J shed 3 bases, and the junction held 18 bases outside the gene matches. This CDR3 contains 19 residues. Per germline, CDR1 MDHEN and CDR2 SYDVKM. The CDR3 DNA sequence: TGTGCCAGCAGTTTTGTTCTAGCGGGGACCGGAAGCCAGGGCTACGAGCAGTACTTC. It is translated as CASSFVLAGTGSQGYEQYF.

The genes are TRBV2 and TRBJ2-4; 13 bases agree with TRBD2. The CDR3 has 16 amino acids. The V gene's germline CDR1 is SNHLY and CDR2 FYNNEI. Trimming removed 6 bases from V and 4 bases from J; junction bases left unmatched: 6. DNA of the CDR3: TGTGCCAGCAGGAAGTTACTAGCGGGAGGGAAAAACATTCAGTACTTC. Protein product: CASRKLLAGGKNIQYF.

The rearrangement joins TRBV2 to TRBJ2-7, with no clear D. The germline V gene encodes CDR1 SNHLY and CDR2 FYNNEI. This CDR3 contains 14 residues. V shed 2 bases and J shed 5 bases, with 13 bases lying between them. In DNA form, the CDR3 reads TGTGCCAGCAGTGAAAGGGCTGCCATTCACGAGCAGTACTTC. Translating it yields CASSERAAIHEQYF.

This clone is a singleton in its sample. The chain joins TRBV19 to TRBJ1-5; 8 bases match TRBD1. Trimming at V came to 6 bases and at J to 6 bases, leaving 10 bases not matched to a gene. The CDR3 loop spans 15 amino acids. Looked up from germline, CDR1 is LNHDA and CDR2 is SQIVND (reference sequence). The CDR3 loop is CASRPGGLLFQPQHF. CDR3 DNA: TGTGCCAGTAGACCAGGGGGCTTACTTTTTCAGCCCCAGCATTTT.

The DNA of the CDR3 is TGTGCCAGCAGTTTGGGGGACAGGGACACAGATACGCAGTATTTT. Residues: CASSLGDRDTDTQYF. The V gene is TRBV28, the J gene TRBJ2-3, with 9 nucleotides matching TRBD1. Germline V gene lookup returns CDR1 MDHEN and CDR2 SYDVKM. Unmatched junction bases numbered 3, after V lost 3 bases and J lost 2 bases. The CDR3 contains 15 residues.

The chain is built from TRBV11-2 and TRBJ2-7; D may be TRBD1 (6 bases). Between the trimmed V and J ends, which lost 2 bases and 3 bases, there was a span of 14 bases. This CDR3 has 15 amino acids. Per the germline V gene, CDR1 is SGHAT and CDR2 is FQNNGV. The CDR3 region is CASSLLGGTNYEQYF. The CDR3 DNA reads TGTGCCAGCAGCTTATTAGGGGGAACAAACTACGAGCAGTACTTC.

Notes on this clone: Other DNA sequences of this sample code for an identical CDR3. The chain combines TRBV7-9 with TRBJ1-1; D is unresolved. The V and J ends lost 5 bases and 1 base respectively, with 5 bases between them. The germline gives CDR1 SEHNR, CDR2 FQNEAQ (reference sequence). The CDR3 covers 12 residues. The CDR3 here is CASSRGNTEAFF. The DNA of the CDR3 is TGTGCCAGCAGCCGCGGGAACACTGAAGCTTTCTTT. Supplemented by reference TRBV7-9 and TRBJ1-1, the full variable domain reads DTGVSQNPRHKITKRGQNVTFRCDPISEHNRLYWYRQTLGQGPEFLTYFQNEAQLEKSRLLSDRFSAERPKGSFSTLEIQRTEQGDSAMYLCASSRGNTEAFFGQGTRLTVV.

The rearrangement joins TRBV10-1 to TRBJ2-1; TRBD2 might be the D (5 bases). Germline loops: CDR1 WNHNN, CDR2 SYGVQD (reference sequence). V was clipped by 5 bases and J by 0 bases, with 11 bases between them. This CDR3 has 15 residues. The CDR3 region has the DNA TGCGCCAGCAGTCGGGATCTTAGCTCCTACAATGAGCAGTTCTTC. Encoded protein: CASSRDLSSYNEQFF.

This chain joins TRBV28 and TRBJ2-7, with 11 bases fitting TRBD2. This CDR3 is 15 amino acids long. Germline V gene sequence: CDR1 MDHEN, CDR2 SYDVKM. V was clipped by 6 bases and J by 7 bases; unmatched bases: 11. Here the CDR3 DNA reads TGTGCCAGCAGAGGAGGACTAGCGGGTTCCTCGGAGCAGTACTTC. The encoded protein is CASRGGLAGSSEQYF.